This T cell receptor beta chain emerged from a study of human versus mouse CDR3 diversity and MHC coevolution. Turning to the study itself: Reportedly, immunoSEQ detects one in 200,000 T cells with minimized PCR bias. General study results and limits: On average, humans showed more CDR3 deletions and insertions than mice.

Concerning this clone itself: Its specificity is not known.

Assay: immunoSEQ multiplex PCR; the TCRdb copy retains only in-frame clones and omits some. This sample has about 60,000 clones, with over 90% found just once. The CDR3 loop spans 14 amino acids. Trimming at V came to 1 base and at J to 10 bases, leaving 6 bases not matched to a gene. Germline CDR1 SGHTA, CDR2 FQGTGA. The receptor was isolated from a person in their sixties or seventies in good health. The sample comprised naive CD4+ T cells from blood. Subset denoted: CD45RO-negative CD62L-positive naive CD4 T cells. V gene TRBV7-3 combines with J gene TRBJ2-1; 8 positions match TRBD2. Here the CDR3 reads CASSLIGAGVEQFF. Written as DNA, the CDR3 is TGTGCCAGCAGCTTAATTGGAGCGGGAGTAGAGCAGTTCTTC.